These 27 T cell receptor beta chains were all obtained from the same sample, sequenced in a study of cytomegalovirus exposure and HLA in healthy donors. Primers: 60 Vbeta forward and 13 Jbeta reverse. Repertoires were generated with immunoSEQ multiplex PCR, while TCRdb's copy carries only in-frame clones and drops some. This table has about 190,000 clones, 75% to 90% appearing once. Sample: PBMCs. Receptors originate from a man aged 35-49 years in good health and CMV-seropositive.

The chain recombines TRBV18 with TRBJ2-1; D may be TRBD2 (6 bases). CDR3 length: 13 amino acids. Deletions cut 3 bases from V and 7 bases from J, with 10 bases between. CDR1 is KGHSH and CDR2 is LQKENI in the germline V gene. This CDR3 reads CASSPGGGNEQFF. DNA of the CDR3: TGTGCCAGCTCACCGGGAGGTGGGAATGAGCAGTTCTTC.

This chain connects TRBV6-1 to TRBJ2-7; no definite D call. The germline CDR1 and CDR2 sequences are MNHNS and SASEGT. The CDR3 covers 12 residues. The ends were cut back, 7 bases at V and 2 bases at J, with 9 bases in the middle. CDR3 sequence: CASNYGTYEQYF. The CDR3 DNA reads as TGTGCCAGCAACTACGGAACCTACGAGCAGTACTTC.

As DNA, the CDR3 is TGTGCCAGCAGCAGCGGGACTAGCGGGGCGTTATGGACAGATACGCAGTATTTT. It translates to CASSSGTSGALWTDTQYF. The V and J genes are TRBV7-2 and TRBJ2-3; TRBD2 agrees at 13 bases. Trimming took 5 bases from V and 3 from J; bases not matched to a gene: 11. This CDR3 has 18 amino acids. Germline V CDR1 and CDR2: SGHTA, FQGNSA. The full variable domain, rest sourced from reference TRBV7-2 and TRBJ2-3, is GAGVSQSPSNKVTEKGKDVELRCDPISGHTALYWYRQSLGQGLEFLIYFQGNSAPDKSGLPSDRFSAERTGGSVSTLTIQRTQQEDSAVYLCASSSGTSGALWTDTQYFGPGTRLTVL.

This CDR3 reads CASSLQGVTGELFF. The CDR3 DNA is TGTGCCAGCAGTTTACAGGGGGTCACCGGGGAGCTGTTTTTT. The rearrangement joins TRBV28 to TRBJ2-2; 7 bases line up with TRBD1. After removal of 2 bases from V and 4 bases from J, the junction contained 1 base not matched to a gene. The CDR3 consists of 14 residues. Germline V lookup: CDR1 MDHEN, CDR2 SYDVKM.

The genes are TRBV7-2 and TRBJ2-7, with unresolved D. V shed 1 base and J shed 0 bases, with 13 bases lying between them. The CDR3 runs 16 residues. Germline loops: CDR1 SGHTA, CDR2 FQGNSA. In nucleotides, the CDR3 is TGTGCCAGCAGCTTAGGGGCAGGCCAGAGCTCCTACGAGCAGTACTTC. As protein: CASSLGAGQSSYEQYF.

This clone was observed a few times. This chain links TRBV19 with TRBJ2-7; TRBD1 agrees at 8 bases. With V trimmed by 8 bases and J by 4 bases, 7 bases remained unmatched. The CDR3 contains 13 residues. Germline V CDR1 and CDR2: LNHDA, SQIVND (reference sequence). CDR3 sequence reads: CASGQGMGYEQYF. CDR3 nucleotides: TGTGCCAGTGGACAGGGAATGGGTTACGAGCAGTACTTC.

CDR3 loop: CASSYRTGYEQYF. CDR3 nucleotide sequence: TGTGCCAGCAGTTACCGGACAGGCTACGAGCAGTACTTC. This sequence joins TRBV6-6 and TRBJ2-7, with 7 bases fitting TRBD1. Germline CDR1 reads MNHNY; CDR2 reads SVGAGI (reference sequence). The CDR3 loop spans 13 amino acids. Unmatched junction bases numbered 1, after V lost 2 bases and J lost 3 bases.

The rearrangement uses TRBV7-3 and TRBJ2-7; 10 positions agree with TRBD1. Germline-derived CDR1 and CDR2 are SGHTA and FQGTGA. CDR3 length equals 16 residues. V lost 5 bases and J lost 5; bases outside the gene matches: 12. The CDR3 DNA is TGTGCCAGCAGCCGGGACCCAACGACAGGGGGCCACGAGCAGTACTTC. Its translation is CASSRDPTTGGHEQYF.

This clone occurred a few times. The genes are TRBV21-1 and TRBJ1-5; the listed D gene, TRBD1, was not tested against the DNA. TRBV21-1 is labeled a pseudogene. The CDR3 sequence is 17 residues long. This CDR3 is CASSKVRQGATNQPQHF. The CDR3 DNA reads TGTGCCAGCAGCAAAGTTAGACAGGGGGCAACCAATCAGCCCCAGCATTTT.

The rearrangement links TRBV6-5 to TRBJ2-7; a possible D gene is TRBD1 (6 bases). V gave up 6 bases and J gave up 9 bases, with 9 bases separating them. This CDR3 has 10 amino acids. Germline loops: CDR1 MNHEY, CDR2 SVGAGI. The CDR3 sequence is CASRLGAQYF. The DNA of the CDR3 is TGTGCCAGCAGATTGGGGGCGCAGTACTTC.

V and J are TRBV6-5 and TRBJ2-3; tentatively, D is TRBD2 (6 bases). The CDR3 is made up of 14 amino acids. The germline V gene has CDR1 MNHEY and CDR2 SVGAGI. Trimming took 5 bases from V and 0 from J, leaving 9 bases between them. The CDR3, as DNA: TGTGCCAGCAGTATCGGGAGTAGCACAGATACGCAGTATTTT. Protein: CASSIGSSTDTQYF.

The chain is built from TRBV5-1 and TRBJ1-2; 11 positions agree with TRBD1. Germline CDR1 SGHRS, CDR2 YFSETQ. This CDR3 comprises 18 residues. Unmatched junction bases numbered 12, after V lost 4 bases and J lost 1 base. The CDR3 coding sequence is TGCGCCAGCAGCGCGGCCGGGACAGGGGGTCTAGGTAACTATGGCTACACCTTC. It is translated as CASSAAGTGGLGNYGYTF. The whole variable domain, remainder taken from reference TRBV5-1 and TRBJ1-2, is KAGVTQTPRYLIKTRGQQVTLSCSPISGHRSVSWYQQTPGQGLQFLFEYFSETQRNKGNFPGRFSGRQFSNSRSEMNVSTLELGDSALYLCASSAAGTGGLGNYGYTFGSGTRLTVV.

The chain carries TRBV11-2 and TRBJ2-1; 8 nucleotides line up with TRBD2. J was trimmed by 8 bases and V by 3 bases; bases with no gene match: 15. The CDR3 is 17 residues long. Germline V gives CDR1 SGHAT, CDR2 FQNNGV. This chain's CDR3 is CASSFHRGGRGADEQFF. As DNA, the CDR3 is TGTGCCAGCAGCTTCCACCGGGGGGGGAGAGGGGCCGATGAGCAGTTCTTC.

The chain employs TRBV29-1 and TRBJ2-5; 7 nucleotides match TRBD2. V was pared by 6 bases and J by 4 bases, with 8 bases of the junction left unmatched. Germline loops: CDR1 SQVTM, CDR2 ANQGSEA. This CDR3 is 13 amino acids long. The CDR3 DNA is TGCAGCGTCGACGGATCGGGAGGAGAGACCCAGTACTTC. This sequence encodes CSVDGSGGETQYF.

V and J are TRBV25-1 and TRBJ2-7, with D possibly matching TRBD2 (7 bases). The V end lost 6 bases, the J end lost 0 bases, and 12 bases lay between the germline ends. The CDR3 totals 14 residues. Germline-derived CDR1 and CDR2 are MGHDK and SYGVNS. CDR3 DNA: TGTGCCAGCAGGGAGGGAGGGGGCTCCTACGAGCAGTACTTC. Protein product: CASREGGGSYEQYF.

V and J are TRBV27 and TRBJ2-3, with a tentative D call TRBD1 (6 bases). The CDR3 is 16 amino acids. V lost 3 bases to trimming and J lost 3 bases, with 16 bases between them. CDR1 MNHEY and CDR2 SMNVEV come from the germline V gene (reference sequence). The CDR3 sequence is CASSFVRGRGTDTQYF. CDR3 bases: TGTGCCAGCAGTTTCGTCAGGGGCCGCGGTACAGATACGCAGTATTTT.

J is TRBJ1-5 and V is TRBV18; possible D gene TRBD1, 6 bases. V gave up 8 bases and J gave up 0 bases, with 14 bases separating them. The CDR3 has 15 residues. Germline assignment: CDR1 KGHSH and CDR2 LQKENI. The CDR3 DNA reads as TGTGCCAGCGCCGGGGGGGCGTATAGCAATCAGCCCCAGCATTTT. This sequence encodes CASAGGAYSNQPQHF. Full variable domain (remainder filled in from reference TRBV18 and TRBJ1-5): NAGVMQNPRHLVRRRGQEARLRCSPMKGHSHVYWYRQLPEEGLKFMVYLQKENIIDESGMPKERFSAEFPKEGPSILRIQQVVRGDSAAYFCASAGGAYSNQPQHFGDGTRLSIL.

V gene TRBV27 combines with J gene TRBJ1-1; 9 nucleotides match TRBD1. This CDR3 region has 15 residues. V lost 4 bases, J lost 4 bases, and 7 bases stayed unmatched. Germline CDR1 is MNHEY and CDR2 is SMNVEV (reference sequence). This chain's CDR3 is CASSSKTGGGTEAFF. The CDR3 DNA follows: TGTGCCAGCAGTTCAAAGACAGGGGGAGGCACTGAAGCTTTCTTT.

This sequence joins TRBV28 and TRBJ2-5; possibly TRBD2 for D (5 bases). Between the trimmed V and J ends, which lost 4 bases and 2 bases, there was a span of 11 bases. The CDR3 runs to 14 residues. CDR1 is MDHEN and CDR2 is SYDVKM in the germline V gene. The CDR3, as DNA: TGTGCCAGCAGTTGGACGGGGAGTCAAGAGACCCAGTACTTC. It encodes CASSWTGSQETQYF.

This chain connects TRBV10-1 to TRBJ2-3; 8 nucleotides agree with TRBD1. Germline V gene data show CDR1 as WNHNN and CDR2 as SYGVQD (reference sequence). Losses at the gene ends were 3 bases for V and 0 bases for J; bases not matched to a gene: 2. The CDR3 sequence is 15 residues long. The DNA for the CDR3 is TGCGCCAGCAGTGAATGGACAGGGAGCACAGATACGCAGTATTTT. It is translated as CASSEWTGSTDTQYF.

CDR3 in DNA: TGTGCCAGCAGCTCACCTGGGGGGGGGAGTTCACCCCTCCACTTT. Translating it yields CASSSPGGGSSPLHF. The genes are TRBV7-2 and TRBJ1-6, with TRBD1 as a possible D gene (5 bases). There are 15 residues in the CDR3. V was pared by 4 bases and J by 9 bases, with 16 bases between. Germline V lookup: CDR1 SGHTA, CDR2 FQGNSA.

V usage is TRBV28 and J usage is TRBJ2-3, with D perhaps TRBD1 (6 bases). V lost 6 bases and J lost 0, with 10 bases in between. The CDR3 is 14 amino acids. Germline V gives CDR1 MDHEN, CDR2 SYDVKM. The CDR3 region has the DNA TGTGCCAGCAGGGCTACAGGGAGCACAGATACGCAGTATTTT. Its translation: CASRATGSTDTQYF.

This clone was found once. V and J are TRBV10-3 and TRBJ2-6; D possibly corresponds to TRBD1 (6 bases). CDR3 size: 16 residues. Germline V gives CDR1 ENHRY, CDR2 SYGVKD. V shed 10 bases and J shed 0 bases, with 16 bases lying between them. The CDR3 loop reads CATSWDTSSGANVLTF. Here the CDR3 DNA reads TGTGCCACCTCCTGGGACACATCCTCTGGGGCCAACGTCCTGACTTTC.

CDR3: CASSYSTDRAYEQYF. The CDR3 nucleotides read TGTGCCAGCAGCTACTCGACCGACAGGGCCTACGAGCAGTACTTC. The rearrangement joins TRBV5-6 to TRBJ2-7; 7 positions match TRBD1. The V and J ends lost 3 bases and 2 bases, in that order; junction bases with no gene match: 8. Germline-derived CDR1 and CDR2 are SGHDT and YYEEEE. This CDR3 has 15 residues.

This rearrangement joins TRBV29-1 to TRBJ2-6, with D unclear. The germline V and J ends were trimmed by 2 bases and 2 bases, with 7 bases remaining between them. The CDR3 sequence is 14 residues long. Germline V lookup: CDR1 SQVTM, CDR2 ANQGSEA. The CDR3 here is CSVEWWPGANVLTF. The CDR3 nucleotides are TGCAGCGTTGAATGGTGGCCTGGGGCCAACGTCCTGACTTTC.

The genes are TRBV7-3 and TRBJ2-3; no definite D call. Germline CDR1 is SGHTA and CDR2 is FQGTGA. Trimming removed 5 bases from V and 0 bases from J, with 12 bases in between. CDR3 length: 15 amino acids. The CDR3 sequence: CASSRGQSSTDTQYF. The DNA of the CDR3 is TGTGCCAGCAGCCGTGGGCAGTCTAGCACAGATACGCAGTATTTT.

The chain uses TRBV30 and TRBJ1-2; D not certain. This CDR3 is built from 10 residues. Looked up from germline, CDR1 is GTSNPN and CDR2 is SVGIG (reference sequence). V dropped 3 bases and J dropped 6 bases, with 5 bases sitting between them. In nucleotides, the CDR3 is TGTGCCTGGAGCCCAGATGGCTACACCTTC. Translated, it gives CAWSPDGYTF.